This T cell receptor (beta chain) was captured by sequencing in a study of CXCR3-negative and CXCR3-positive naive CD8 T cells. As for the study in general: The study obtained roughly 140 million TRB reads, about 1.5 +/- 0.3 million per library.

Study-level results: Relative to CXCR3-negative naive cells, CXCR3-positive naive cells had more hydrophobic TRB CDR3s. In naive cells, CXCR3-negative and CXCR3-positive subsets had similar TRBV-TRBJ usage; memory cells differed.

On this clonotype itself: The antigen remains undetermined.

Naive CD8+ T cells showed a CD45RO-CCR7+CD27+CD95- phenotype. UMI-labeled TRB cDNA libraries were prepared by 5' RACE. TCRdb re-called the 5' RACE reads and shows each CDR3 protein once, DNA omitted. The sample data list 150,000 to 180,000 distinct CDR3 sequences. This TCR was recovered from a human donor in good health. Some clones in this sample may be carry-over from other donors' samples. The sequenced sample was naive CXCR3+ CD8+ T cells from blood. Described subset: CD45RO-CCR7+CD27+CD95- naive CD8+ T cells expressing CXCR3 (TNR3+).

CDR3 protein: CSANRRLQGIEPQHF. The V call is TRBV20-1, the J call TRBJ1-5; the TRBD1 assignment by TCRdb is unverifiable without DNA. Germline lookup yields CDR1 DFQATT and CDR2 SNEGSKA (reference sequence). This CDR3 comprises 15 residues.